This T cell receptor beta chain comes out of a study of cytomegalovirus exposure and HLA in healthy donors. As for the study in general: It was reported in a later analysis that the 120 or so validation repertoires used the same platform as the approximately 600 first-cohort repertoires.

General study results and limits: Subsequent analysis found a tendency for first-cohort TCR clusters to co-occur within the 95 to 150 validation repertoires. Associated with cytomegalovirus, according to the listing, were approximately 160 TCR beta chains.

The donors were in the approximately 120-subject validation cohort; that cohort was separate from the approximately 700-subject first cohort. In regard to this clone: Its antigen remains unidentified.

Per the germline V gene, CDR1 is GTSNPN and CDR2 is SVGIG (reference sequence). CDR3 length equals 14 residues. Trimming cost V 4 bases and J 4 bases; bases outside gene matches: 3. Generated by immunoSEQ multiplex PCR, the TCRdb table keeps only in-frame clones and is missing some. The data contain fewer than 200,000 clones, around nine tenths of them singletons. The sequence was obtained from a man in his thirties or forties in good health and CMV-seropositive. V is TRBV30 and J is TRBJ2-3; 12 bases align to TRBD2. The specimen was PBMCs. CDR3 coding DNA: TGTGCCTGGAATCTAGCGGGGGGGTCAGATACGCAGTATTTT. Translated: CAWNLAGGSDTQYF.